What follows describes a single T cell receptor beta chain. RNA, at about 0.5 to 1 ug, was reverse transcribed with random hexamers. The amplification used immunoSEQ multiplex PCR on TCR beta CDR3; it spanned 54 Vbeta and 13 Jbeta. TCRdb used MiXCR to reprocess the immunoSEQ multiplex PCR reads, holding one entry per CDR3 protein. This sample yields 250,000 to 300,000 distinct CDR3 sequences, of which about 85% are seen a single time; around 0.12% belongs to the top ten. This sample was included in a study of CD8 T cells in Susac syndrome. Relapsing-remitting disease, either stable or active, was present in the multiple sclerosis controls, who were treatment-naive patients. Negative isolation yielded CD4+ and CD8+ T cells, and FACS enriched TEMRA cells. Between the trimmed V and J ends, which lost 0 bases and 1 base, there was a span of 7 bases. There are 14 residues in the CDR3. Germline CDR1 is DFQATT and CDR2 is SNEGSKA (reference sequence).

The sequenced sample was CD8+ T cells from PBMCs. The receptor's source is a human donor with multiple sclerosis. V usage is TRBV20-1 and J usage is TRBJ2-1, with D hard to call. CDR3 in DNA: TGCAGTGCTAGAGATCGGTATTCCTACAATGAGCAGTTCTTC. It specifies CSARDRYSYNEQFF.